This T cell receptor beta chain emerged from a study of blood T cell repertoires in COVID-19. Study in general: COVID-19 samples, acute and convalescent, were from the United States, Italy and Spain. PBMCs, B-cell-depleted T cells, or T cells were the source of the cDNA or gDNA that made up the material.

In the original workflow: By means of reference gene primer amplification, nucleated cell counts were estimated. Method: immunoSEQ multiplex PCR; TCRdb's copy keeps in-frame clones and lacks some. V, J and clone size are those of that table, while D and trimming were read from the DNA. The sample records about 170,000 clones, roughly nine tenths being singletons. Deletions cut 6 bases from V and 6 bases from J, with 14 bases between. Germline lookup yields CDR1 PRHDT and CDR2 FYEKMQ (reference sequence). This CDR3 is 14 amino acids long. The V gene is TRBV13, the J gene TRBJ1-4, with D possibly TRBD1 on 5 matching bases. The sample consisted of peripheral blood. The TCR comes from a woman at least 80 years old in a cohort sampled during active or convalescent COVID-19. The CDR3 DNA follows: TGTGCCAGCAGTAGTCGGGACTGGCATGAAAAACTGTTTTTT. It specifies CASSSRDWHEKLFF.